The 32 T cell receptor beta chains given below trace back to one sample, sequenced in a study of cytomegalovirus exposure and HLA in healthy donors. The primer mix had 60 Vbeta and 13 Jbeta primers. Libraries were prepared by immunoSEQ multiplex PCR; TCRdb keeps only in-frame clonotypes and omits some of them. The data hold some 150,000 clones, with about 75% observed a single time. Sequencing used PBMCs. These receptor sequences come from a young woman in good health and CMV-seronegative.

The chain is built from TRBV28 and TRBJ1-5; maybe TRBD1 (6 bases). This CDR3 has 14 amino acids. V dropped 5 bases and J dropped 3 bases, with 11 bases sitting between them. Germline V CDR1 and CDR2: MDHEN, SYDVKM. DNA for the CDR3: TGTGCCAGCAGTCCAGGACAGATCAATCAGCCCCAGCATTTT. Its translation is CASSPGQINQPQHF.

J is TRBJ2-2 and V is TRBV5-1; 9 bases align to TRBD1. Germline assignment: CDR1 SGHRS and CDR2 YFSETQ. J was trimmed by 5 bases and V by 6 bases; bases with no gene match: 11. This CDR3 comprises 16 residues. CDR3 region: CASNQAGTGWTGELFF. The CDR3 nucleotides read TGCGCCAGCAACCAAGCCGGGACAGGGTGGACCGGGGAGCTGTTTTTT.

The chain is built from TRBV13 and TRBJ1-2; 8 bases line up with TRBD1. CDR1 is PRHDT and CDR2 is FYEKMQ in the germline V gene (reference sequence). CDR3 length: 15 amino acids. Trimming cost V 1 base and J 6 bases; bases outside gene matches: 7. The CDR3 sequence: CASSLARTGYHGYTF. CDR3 nucleotide sequence: TGTGCCAGCAGCTTAGCGCGGACAGGGTATCATGGCTACACCTTC.

This chain uses TRBV6-5 with TRBJ1-2; D is ambiguous. This CDR3 comprises 15 residues. Trimming removed 0 bases at V and 0 bases at J, with 8 bases between. Germline lookup yields CDR1 MNHEY and CDR2 SVGAGI. CDR3: CASSYSGIANYGYTF. DNA for the CDR3: TGTGCCAGCAGTTACTCCGGGATCGCTAACTATGGCTACACCTTC.

The gene calls are TRBV6-1 and TRBJ1-3; possibly TRBD1 for D (6 bases). Deletions cut 2 bases from V and 1 base from J, with 12 bases between. The CDR3 is 16 residues long. CDR1 MNHNS and CDR2 SASEGT come from the germline V gene. The CDR3 spells CASSERGGDSGNTIYF. The CDR3 nucleotides read TGTGCCAGCAGTGAACGCGGGGGCGATTCTGGAAACACCATATATTTT.

The rearrangement uses TRBV5-6 and TRBJ1-1; D unresolved. The V gene's germline CDR1 is SGHDT and CDR2 YYEEEE. This CDR3 comprises 14 residues. Trimming cost V 0 bases and J 1 base, with 7 bases left between them. The CDR3 sequence is CASSLARRNTEAFF. In DNA form, the CDR3 reads TGTGCCAGCAGCTTGGCGAGAAGGAACACTGAAGCTTTCTTT.

This sequence joins TRBV18 and TRBJ1-1; a weak D match, TRBD1 (6 bases). Trimming took 6 bases from V and 0 from J, leaving 14 bases between them. The CDR3 has 15 residues. The germline V gene has CDR1 KGHSH and CDR2 LQKENI. CDR3 sequence: CASSPPGTLNTEAFF. Here the CDR3 DNA reads TGTGCCAGCTCCCCTCCCGGGACATTGAACACTGAAGCTTTCTTT. Combining the CDR3 with reference TRBV18 and TRBJ1-1 gives the whole variable domain NAGVMQNPRHLVRRRGQEARLRCSPMKGHSHVYWYRQLPEEGLKFMVYLQKENIIDESGMPKERFSAEFPKEGPSILRIQQVVRGDSAAYFCASSPPGTLNTEAFFGQGTRLTVV.

The genes are TRBV5-4 and TRBJ2-7, with D possibly matching TRBD2 (6 bases). The CDR3 loop spans 13 amino acids. V was pared by 1 base and J by 5 bases, with 10 bases between. Germline CDR1 SGHNT, CDR2 YYREEE (reference sequence). As DNA, the CDR3 is TGTGCCAGCAGCTTGTCAGGACTACACGAGCAGTACTTC. Translated: CASSLSGLHEQYF.

The chain is built from TRBV4-1 and TRBJ1-1, with D unresolved. Trimming took off 5 bases at V and 3 bases at J, with 10 bases between the two ends. The CDR3 consists of 13 residues. Looked up from germline, CDR1 is MGHRA and CDR2 is YSYEKL. The CDR3 spells CASSERADTEAFF. CDR3 nucleotides: TGCGCCAGCAGCGAGAGGGCGGACACTGAAGCTTTCTTT.

In its sample, this clone was seen once. The V and J genes are TRBV30 and TRBJ2-7, with 8 nucleotides matching TRBD2. CDR1 is GTSNPN and CDR2 is SVGIG in the germline V gene (reference sequence). Trimming at V came to 6 bases and at J to 4 bases, leaving 14 bases not matched to a gene. The CDR3 extends over 15 amino acids. The CDR3 loop is CACNGREGLKYEQYF. As DNA, the CDR3 is TGTGCCTGTAACGGGAGGGAGGGGCTTAAATACGAGCAGTACTTC.

V usage is TRBV7-2 and J usage is TRBJ1-5; perhaps TRBD1 as D (6 bases). Trimming removed 1 base at V and 4 bases at J, with 17 bases between. The germline CDR1 and CDR2 sequences are SGHTA and FQGNSA. The CDR3 sequence is 17 residues long. Here the CDR3 DNA reads TGTGCCAGCAGCTTAGTAAGTGGGGGCGGAGGAAATCAGCCCCAGCATTTT. This codes for CASSLVSGGGGNQPQHF.

This rearrangement joins TRBV10-1 to TRBJ1-1; D uncertain. Trimming removed 2 bases at V and 2 bases at J, with 6 bases between. Germline assignment: CDR1 WNHNN and CDR2 SYGVQD (reference sequence). The CDR3 is made up of 13 amino acids. The CDR3 DNA is TGCGCCAGCAGTGAGAGAGCTAACACTGAAGCTTTCTTT. Protein product: CASSERANTEAFF.

The chain joins TRBV19 to TRBJ1-2; possibly TRBD1 for D (5 bases). The CDR3 has 12 amino acids. The germline gives CDR1 LNHDA, CDR2 SQIVND (reference sequence). Trimming took off 6 bases at V and 5 bases at J, with 10 bases between the two ends. The CDR3 region is CASRGVRYGYTF. The CDR3 DNA follows: TGTGCCAGTAGAGGGGTGCGGTATGGCTACACCTTC.

The V and J genes are TRBV5-4 and TRBJ2-7, with TRBD1 matching 9 bases. J gave up 4 bases and V 5 bases, and 7 bases lay outside the gene matches. The CDR3 sequence is 14 residues long. CDR1 SGHNT and CDR2 YYREEE come from the germline V gene (reference sequence). In DNA, the CDR3 is TGTGCCAGCAGTCCCGACAGGGGGAGGTACGAGCAGTACTTC. This sequence encodes CASSPDRGRYEQYF.

The count of this clone is one. The V and J genes are TRBV28 and TRBJ2-5; 8 nucleotides align to TRBD1. J was trimmed by 5 bases and V by 7 bases; bases with no gene match: 6. Germline loops: CDR1 MDHEN, CDR2 SYDVKM. This CDR3 contains 13 residues. In nucleotides, the CDR3 is TGTGCCAGCACCAGACAGGGGACGGAGACCCAGTACTTC. Protein: CASTRQGTETQYF.

This chain joins TRBV7-9 and TRBJ1-1; D unclear. Germline V gives CDR1 SEHNR, CDR2 FQNEAQ (reference sequence). This CDR3 contains 15 residues. Trimming pared 5 bases from V and 0 bases from J, leaving 13 bases between. The CDR3 loop reads CASSPVGSMNTEAFF. CDR3 DNA sequence: TGTGCCAGCAGCCCCGTCGGGAGTATGAACACTGAAGCTTTCTTT.

The V gene is TRBV7-2, the J gene TRBJ1-2; 8 bases are a match to TRBD1. CDR3 length equals 13 residues. Germline CDR1 reads SGHTA; CDR2 reads FQGNSA. Trimming at V came to 1 base and at J to 7 bases, leaving 2 bases not matched to a gene. CDR3 sequence reads: CASSLGQGLGYTF. The CDR3 nucleotides are TGTGCCAGCAGCTTAGGACAGGGGCTTGGCTACACCTTC.

This clone is a singleton in its sample. The chain joins TRBV6-5 to TRBJ2-7; the match to TRBD1 covers 8 bases. The CDR3 has 13 amino acids. Germline CDR1 and CDR2: MNHEY and SVGAGI. Germline trimming cut 5 bases from V and 3 bases from J; bases unmatched to any gene: 3. The CDR3 sequence is CASSRTGNYEQYF. CDR3 coding DNA: TGTGCCAGCAGTCGGACAGGGAACTACGAGCAGTACTTC.

The chain joins TRBV5-4 to TRBJ1-6; 8 nucleotides match TRBD1. V was pared by 3 bases and J by 6 bases, with 5 bases of the junction left unmatched. This CDR3 is built from 15 residues. Germline assignment: CDR1 SGHNT and CDR2 YYREEE (reference sequence). The CDR3 DNA sequence: TGTGCCAGCAGCTACCGGGACAGGTTTAATTCACCCCTCCACTTT. It codes for CASSYRDRFNSPLHF. Full variable domain (outside the CDR3, taken from reference TRBV5-4 and TRBJ1-6): ETGVTQSPTHLIKTRGQQVTLRCSSQSGHNTVSWYQQALGQGPQFIFQYYREEENGRGNFPPRFSGLQFPNYSSELNVNALELDDSALYLCASSYRDRFNSPLHFGNGTRLTVT.

The chain carries TRBV11-2 and TRBJ1-1, with TRBD1 as a possible D gene (6 bases). Germline CDR1 reads SGHAT; CDR2 reads FQNNGV. V was pared by 7 bases and J by 0 bases, with 15 bases between. The CDR3 has 15 amino acids. The CDR3 loop is CASNRASPMNTEAFF. CDR3 nucleotides: TGTGCCAGCAACAGGGCTTCCCCCATGAACACTGAAGCTTTCTTT.

The genes are TRBV4-2 and TRBJ1-2, with 8 bases lining up with TRBD1. The trim removed 0 bases at V and 7 bases at J, leaving 16 bases unmatched. Germline CDR1 and CDR2: LGHNA and YNFKEQ. The CDR3 sequence is 18 residues long. CDR3 nucleotides: TGTGCCAGCAGCCAAGATGCCTCCTTCACGACAGGGGAGGGTGGCTACACCTTC. It specifies CASSQDASFTTGEGGYTF.

The gene calls are TRBV6-5 and TRBJ2-7; 7 nucleotides match TRBD1. J lost 5 bases, V lost 2 bases, and 6 bases had no gene match. This CDR3 is built from 14 residues. Germline values: CDR1 MNHEY, CDR2 SVGAGI. The CDR3 DNA sequence: TGTGCCAGCAGTTACGGCAGGGGGATCCACGAGCAGTACTTC. Amino acid sequence: CASSYGRGIHEQYF.

The chain links TRBV7-9 to TRBJ2-1; TRBD2 matches at 8 bases. Germline V lookup: CDR1 SEHNR, CDR2 FQNEAQ (reference sequence). V gave up 11 bases and J gave up 11 bases; unmatched junction bases: 8. There are 11 residues in the CDR3. In DNA, the CDR3 is TGTGCCGAATTGGTAGCGGGGAAGCAGTTCTTC. It yields the protein CAELVAGKQFF.

The CDR3 DNA is TGTGCCAGCAGCCGGGATGAGGATGAGCAGTTCTTC. Translation gives CASSRDEDEQFF. This chain joins TRBV7-2 and TRBJ2-1, with D perhaps TRBD2 (5 bases). Germline V CDR1 and CDR2: SGHTA, FQGNSA. The CDR3 runs 12 residues. V dropped 5 bases and J dropped 8 bases, with 10 bases sitting between them. The variable domain in full, completed from reference TRBV7-2 and TRBJ2-1, reads GAGVSQSPSNKVTEKGKDVELRCDPISGHTALYWYRQSLGQGLEFLIYFQGNSAPDKSGLPSDRFSAERTGGSVSTLTIQRTQQEDSAVYLCASSRDEDEQFFGPGTRLTVL.

V and J are TRBV30 and TRBJ1-4; TRBD1 agrees at 7 bases. This CDR3 has 13 residues. Germline V gene data show CDR1 as GTSNPN and CDR2 as SVGIG (reference sequence). Germline trimming cut 3 bases from V and 4 bases from J; bases unmatched to any gene: 2. CDR3 DNA: TGTGCCTGGAGAAGACAGGGTAATGAAAAACTGTTTTTT. Translating it yields CAWRRQGNEKLFF.

The chain is built from TRBV19 and TRBJ1-5; a weak D match, TRBD1 (5 bases). V dropped 3 bases and J dropped 4 bases, with 16 bases sitting between them. From germline, CDR1 is LNHDA and CDR2 SQIVND (reference sequence). CDR3 length: 16 amino acids. The CDR3 here is CASSMVAHDRNQPQHF. CDR3 in DNA: TGTGCCAGTAGTATGGTGGCCCACGACAGAAATCAGCCCCAGCATTTT.

The rearrangement uses TRBV5-6 and TRBJ2-3; TRBD1 aligns across 8 bases. This CDR3 has 16 amino acids. The germline V gene encodes CDR1 SGHDT and CDR2 YYEEEE. With 4 bases clipped from V and 1 base from J, the junction kept 8 bases outside the gene matches. CDR3 nucleotides: TGTGCCAGCAGCAATATACAGGGGGTTGGCACAGATACGCAGTATTTT. This encodes CASSNIQGVGTDTQYF.

The rearrangement joins TRBV18 to TRBJ2-7, with TRBD1 as a possible D gene (5 bases). Germline assignment: CDR1 KGHSH and CDR2 LQKENI. This CDR3 has 14 residues. Trimming took 5 bases from V and 0 from J, leaving 11 bases between them. DNA of the CDR3: TGTGCCAGCTCAGCAAGACAGAACTCCTACGAGCAGTACTTC. Amino acids: CASSARQNSYEQYF.

The gene calls are TRBV7-8 and TRBJ2-2; D is perhaps TRBD1 (5 bases). Germline V gene sequence: CDR1 SGHVS, CDR2 FQNEAQ. The CDR3 contains 18 residues. Between the trimmed V and J ends, which lost 5 bases and 4 bases, there was a span of 23 bases. Here the CDR3 DNA reads TGTGCCAGCAGCCTACGAGTCGACAGCCGCTCGGGCACCGGGGAGCTGTTTTTT. This translates into CASSLRVDSRSGTGELFF.

This clone was found a few times. The genes are TRBV4-3 and TRBJ2-7; a possible D gene is TRBD2 (5 bases). The V end lost 1 base, the J end lost 4 bases, and 8 bases lay between the germline ends. The germline gives CDR1 LGHNA, CDR2 YSLEER. The CDR3 loop spans 13 amino acids. Here the CDR3 reads CASSQGTGYEQYF. In DNA, the CDR3 is TGCGCCAGCAGCCAAGGTACGGGATACGAGCAGTACTTC.

This chain connects TRBV7-8 to TRBJ2-2; 9 nucleotides line up with TRBD2. The trim removed 0 bases at V and 0 bases at J, leaving 5 bases unmatched. The CDR3 has 18 amino acids. The germline V gene encodes CDR1 SGHVS and CDR2 FQNEAQ. CDR3 nucleotide sequence: TGTGCCAGCAGCTTAGCGAAGCGGGGGGCCGCGAACACCGGGGAGCTGTTTTTT. Amino acids: CASSLAKRGAANTGELFF.

The chain couples TRBV7-8 to TRBJ1-1; D may be TRBD1 (5 bases). This CDR3 is built from 15 residues. V dropped 1 base and J dropped 5 bases, with 14 bases sitting between them. CDR1 is SGHVS, CDR2 FQNEAQ, per germline. DNA for the CDR3: TGTGCCAGCAGCTTAGGGGAAGTACGGGGGACTGAAGCTTTCTTT. It specifies CASSLGEVRGTEAFF.